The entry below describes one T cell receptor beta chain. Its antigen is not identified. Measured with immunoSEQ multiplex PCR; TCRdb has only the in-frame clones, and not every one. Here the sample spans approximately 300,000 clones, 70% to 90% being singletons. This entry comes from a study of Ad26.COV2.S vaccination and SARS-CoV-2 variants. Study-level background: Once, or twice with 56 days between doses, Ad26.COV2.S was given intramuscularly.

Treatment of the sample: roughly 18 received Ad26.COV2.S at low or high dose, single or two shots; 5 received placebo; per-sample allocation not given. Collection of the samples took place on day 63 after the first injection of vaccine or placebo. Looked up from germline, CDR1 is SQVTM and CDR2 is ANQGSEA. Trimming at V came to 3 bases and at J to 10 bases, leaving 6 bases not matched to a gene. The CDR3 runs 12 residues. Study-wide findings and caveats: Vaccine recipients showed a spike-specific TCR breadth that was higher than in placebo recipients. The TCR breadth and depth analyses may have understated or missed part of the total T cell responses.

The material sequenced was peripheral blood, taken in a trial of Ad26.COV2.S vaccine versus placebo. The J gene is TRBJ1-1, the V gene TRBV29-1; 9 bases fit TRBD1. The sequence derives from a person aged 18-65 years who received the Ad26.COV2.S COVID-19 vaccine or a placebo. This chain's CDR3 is CSVDHRGHRAFF. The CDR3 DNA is TGCAGCGTTGACCACAGGGGGCATCGAGCTTTCTTT.